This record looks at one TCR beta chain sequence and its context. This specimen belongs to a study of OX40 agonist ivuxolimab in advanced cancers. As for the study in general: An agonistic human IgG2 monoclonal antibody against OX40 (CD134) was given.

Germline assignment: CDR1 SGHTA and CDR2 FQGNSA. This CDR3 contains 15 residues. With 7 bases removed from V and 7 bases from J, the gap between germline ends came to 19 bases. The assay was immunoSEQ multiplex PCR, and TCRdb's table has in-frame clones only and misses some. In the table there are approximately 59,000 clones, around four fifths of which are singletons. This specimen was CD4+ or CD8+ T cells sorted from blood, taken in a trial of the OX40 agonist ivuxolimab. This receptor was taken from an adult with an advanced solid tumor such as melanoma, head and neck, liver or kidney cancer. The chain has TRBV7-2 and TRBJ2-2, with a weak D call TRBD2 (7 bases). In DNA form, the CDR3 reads TGTGCCAGCATGTCCACCGGGGGGCGAGGCGGGGAGCTGTTTTTT. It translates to CASMSTGGRGGELFF.